Listed below are T cell receptor beta chains from one sample, sequenced in a study of T cells in narcolepsy. The repertoire was sequenced with immunoSEQ multiplex PCR; TCRdb's copy has only in-frame clones and lacks some. The sample has tens of thousands of clones; more than 75% are singletons. The specimen was memory (CD45RA-) CD4+ T cells from blood. All receptors derive from a human donor in good health. The CDR3 runs from the conserved cysteine through the conserved F or W. A D gene is named only where the DNA matches it firmly. Not all rows give a size; the values are once, few, many and, for expanded clones, a class.

D: .; V: TRBV21-1; J: TRBJ1-1; length: 18; size: .; DNA: TGTGCCAGCAGCCCGCGAGACGTCAGACAAGCTATGAACACTGAAGCTTTCTTT; CDR3: CASSPRDVRQAMNTEAFF
D: .; V: TRBV29-1; J: TRBJ2-1; length: 12; size: .; DNA: TGCAGCGCTATAGGACTGCTCAATGAGCAGTTCTTC; CDR3: CSAIGLLNEQFF
D: .; V: TRBV7-3; J: TRBJ2-5; length: 13; size: .; DNA: TGTGCCAGCAGCGTTACTAGGGGAGAGACCCAGTACTTC; CDR3: CASSVTRGETQYF
D: .; V: TRBV7-8; J: TRBJ1-2; length: 14; size: .; DNA: TGTGCCAGCAGCTTAGCTGGGCAGGCATATGGCTACACCTTC; CDR3: CASSLAGQAYGYTF
D: TRBD1; V: TRBV30; J: TRBJ1-1; length: 13; size: .; DNA: TGTGCCCGATTCCGACAGGGGAACACTGAAGCTTTCTTT; CDR3: CARFRQGNTEAFF
D: .; V: TRBV29-1; J: TRBJ1-1; length: 12; size: .; DNA: TGCAGCGTTGGACAAGCGAACACTGAAGCTTTCTTT; CDR3: CSVGQANTEAFF
D: .; V: TRBV2; J: TRBJ2-2; length: 13; size: .; DNA: TGTGCCAGCAGTGTGGAGGTCGACGGGGAGCTGTTTTTT; CDR3: CASSVEVDGELFF
D: .; V: TRBV6-1; J: TRBJ2-1; length: 15; size: .; DNA: TGTGCCAGCAGTGCTCCGATACAGGGGCGGGGGGAGCAGTTCTTC; CDR3: CASSAPIQGRGEQFF
D: .; V: TRBV5-5; J: TRBJ2-2; length: 13; size: .; DNA: TGTGCCAGCAGCTTGACTGGGGCCGGGGAGCTGTTTTTT; CDR3: CASSLTGAGELFF
D: .; V: TRBV5-1; J: TRBJ2-7; length: 15; size: .; DNA: TGCGCCAGCAGCTTGGAGTGGTCCTCTTCCTACGAGCAGTACTTC; CDR3: CASSLEWSSSYEQYF
D: .; V: TRBV4-1; J: TRBJ1-5; length: 18; size: .; DNA: TGCGCCAGCAGCCAAGGTCACAATCTCCGGATTAGCAATCAGCCCCAGCATTTT; CDR3: CASSQGHNLRISNQPQHF
D: TRBD2; V: TRBV27; J: TRBJ2-1; length: 18; size: .; DNA: TGTGCCAGCAGTTTATCGGGGACTAGCCGGGCAACCTACAATGAGCAGTTCTTC; CDR3: CASSLSGTSRATYNEQFF
D: TRBD1; V: TRBV4-1; J: TRBJ1-5; length: 18; size: .; DNA: TGCGCCAGCAGCCAAAACAACGGACAGGGGGGGGGCAATCAGCCCCAGCATTTT; CDR3: CASSQNNGQGGGNQPQHF
D: .; V: TRBV19; J: TRBJ1-3; length: 17; size: .; DNA: TGTGCCAGTACAGCCGAGGGGGACCCTTTCTCTGGAAACACCATATATTTT; CDR3: CASTAEGDPFSGNTIYF
D: .; V: TRBV5-1; J: TRBJ2-1; length: 15; size: .; DNA: TGCGCCAGCAGCTTGGTGCCGGACAGCTACAATGAGCAGTTCTTC; CDR3: CASSLVPDSYNEQFF
D: TRBD1; V: TRBV6-6; J: TRBJ1-2; length: 15; size: .; DNA: TGTGCCAGCAGTTACTCGACAGGGGGGGGCTATGGCTACACCTTC; CDR3: CASSYSTGGGYGYTF
D: .; V: TRBV30; J: TRBJ1-1; length: 14; size: .; DNA: TGTGCCTGGAGCCTAACGGAGGGGAGCACTGAAGCTTTCTTT; CDR3: CAWSLTEGSTEAFF
D: .; V: TRBV7-2; J: TRBJ2-5; length: 13; size: .; DNA: TGTGCCAGCAGCTTAGTACAGCAAGAGACCCAGTACTTC; CDR3: CASSLVQQETQYF
D: .; V: TRBV4-3; J: TRBJ2-5; length: 15; size: .; DNA: TGCGCCAGCAGCCAAGTTACGGGGATGGGAGAGACCCAGTACTTC; CDR3: CASSQVTGMGETQYF
D: TRBD1; V: TRBV11-1; J: TRBJ2-7; length: 16; size: once; DNA: TGTGCCAGCAGCATCGGACGGGACAGGACTTCCTACGAGCAGTACTTC; CDR3: CASSIGRDRTSYEQYF
D: .; V: TRBV5-6; J: TRBJ1-4; length: 14; size: .; DNA: TGTGCCAGCAGCTTATCAGGGAAGTATGAAAAACTGTTTTTT; CDR3: CASSLSGKYEKLFF
D: .; V: TRBV7-9; J: TRBJ2-1; length: 16; size: .; DNA: TGTGCCAGCAGCTTGAGTGATTATAGCTCCTACAATGAGCAGTTCTTC; CDR3: CASSLSDYSSYNEQFF
D: .; V: TRBV7-3; J: TRBJ2-3; length: 15; size: .; DNA: TGTGCCAGCAGCTCCCAGGAGGGGATCACAGATACGCAGTATTTT; CDR3: CASSSQEGITDTQYF
D: TRBD2; V: TRBV5-1; J: TRBJ2-5; length: 15; size: once; DNA: TGCGCCAGCAGCAGAGGGACTAGCGGACAAGAGACCCAGTACTTC; CDR3: CASSRGTSGQETQYF
D: .; V: TRBV7-9; J: TRBJ1-2; length: 15; size: .; DNA: TGTGCCGTGTCCACCGGGGGCGCAGGGAGCTATGGCTACACCTTC; CDR3: CAVSTGGAGSYGYTF
D: TRBD2; V: TRBV29-1; J: TRBJ2-5; length: 11; size: .; DNA: TGCAGCGTTGACCGTGGGGGGGCCCAGTACTTC; CDR3: CSVDRGGAQYF
D: .; V: TRBV4-1; J: TRBJ2-7; length: 17; size: .; DNA: TGCGCCAGCAGCCAAGCGTTTGGTGGGAGAGCAGGCGACGAGCAGTACTTC; CDR3: CASSQAFGGRAGDEQYF
D: .; V: TRBV20-1; J: TRBJ2-1; length: 11; size: .; DNA: TGCAGTGTCCTGGGACTGCGCGAGCAGTTCTTC; CDR3: CSVLGLREQFF